There are many counts of the clone carrying this T cell receptor beta chain. The data belong to a study of CD8 T cells in ankylosing spondylitis. CDR1 is SNHLY, CDR2 FYNNEI, per germline. Trimming stripped 4 bases from V and 2 bases from J, with 19 bases between. The CDR3 has 17 residues. Using its own MiXCR run on the 5' RACE reads, TCRdb lists one record per CDR3 protein. The sample lists about 140,000 distinct CDR3 sequences, approximately 7.3% occurring once. V gene TRBV2 combines with J gene TRBJ2-3, with D hard to call. The sequence was obtained from a female donor with ankylosing spondylitis or in good health (not recorded which). Sample: blood, either unsorted or a sorted T cell fraction (not recorded which). Written as DNA, the CDR3 is TGTGCCAGCAGTGTCGACCGAATCATTCCGTACACAGATACGCAGTATTTT. Encoded protein: CASSVDRIIPYTDTQYF. Variable domain in full (rest from reference TRBV2 and TRBJ2-3): EPEVTQTPSHQVTQMGQEVILRCVPISNHLYFYWYRQILGQKVEFLVSFYNNEISEKSEIFDDQFSVERPDGSNFTLKIRSTKLEDSAMYFCASSVDRIIPYTDTQYFGPGTRLTVL.